This T cell receptor (beta chain) is from a study of blood T cell repertoires in COVID-19. Background on the study: The samples span acute and convalescent COVID-19 from the United States, Italy and Spain. T cells, B-cell-depleted T cells, or PBMCs provided the cDNA or gDNA that served as material.

Seattle enrolled patients during active infection and tracked them longitudinally. This clone was observed a handful of times. In the source study's methods: Reference gene primer amplification in the assay estimated nucleated cell counts. Only in-frame clones appear in the TCRdb table, and some are missing; sequencing was by immunoSEQ multiplex PCR. V, J and clone size are those of that table, while D and trimming were read from the DNA. The table has roughly 350,000 clones, around 87% seen once; the top ten hold roughly 10%. The CDR3 consists of 14 residues. V lost 2 bases and J lost 0, with 8 bases in between. CDR1 is GTSNPN and CDR2 is SVGIG in the germline V gene (reference sequence).

This receptor was obtained from a woman in her 30s with COVID-19, enrolled during active disease. The gene calls are TRBV30 and TRBJ1-3; D possibly corresponds to TRBD1 (6 bases). The sample consisted of peripheral blood. The CDR3 sequence: CAWSQQGSGNTIYF. CDR3 nucleotide sequence: TGTGCCTGGAGTCAACAGGGCTCTGGAAACACCATATATTTT. Using reference TRBV30 and TRBJ1-3 for the parts outside the CDR3, the full variable domain is SQTIHQWPATLVQPVGSPLSLECTVEGTSNPNLYWYRQAAGRGLQLLFYSVGIGQISSEVPQNLSASRPQDRQFILSSKKLLLSDSGFYLCAWSQQGSGNTIYFGEGSWLTVV.